The clone carrying this TCR beta chain appeared once. The antigen is undetermined. The entry originates in a study of T cells after posttransplantation cyclophosphamide. Findings of the study overall: Recipient CMV seropositivity and CMV reactivation strongly tracked TRB clonality. Donor CD8+ memory clones often dominated recipient blood repertoires at later times. Tissue-infiltrating T cells from skin or gut overlapped little with blood T cells.

Only in-frame clones appear in the TCRdb table, and some are missing; sequencing was by immunoSEQ multiplex PCR. The sample lists 15,000 to 20,000 clones, 92% seen once, with roughly 0.58% in the top ten. Treatment was busulfan-fludarabine conditioning, a marrow graft, and cyclophosphamide on days +3 and +4. CDR1 and CDR2 (germline): SSHAT, FNYEAQ (reference sequence). Trimming removed 3 bases from V and 2 bases from J; junction bases left unmatched: 0. The CDR3 runs 14 residues. The sample consisted of CD4+ T cells sorted from blood, taken after allogeneic stem cell transplant with posttransplant cyclophosphamide. The chain combines TRBV7-7 with TRBJ2-5; 10 nucleotides align to TRBD2. The receptor was isolated from a male patient in his sixties or seventies who received an allogeneic stem cell transplant from a related donor and was CMV-positive. Some T cells may be supplied by the graft donor. In DNA, the CDR3 is TGTGCCAGCAGCTTTAGCGGGGGGCAAGAGACCCAGTACTTC. This sequence encodes CASSFSGGQETQYF. Full variable domain (rest looked up from reference TRBV7-7 and TRBJ2-5): GAGVSQSPRYKVTKRGQDVTLRCDPISSHATLYWYQQALGQGPEFLTYFNYEAQPDKSGLPSDRFSAERPEGSISTLTIQRTEQRDSAMYRCASSFSGGQETQYFGPGTRLLVL.